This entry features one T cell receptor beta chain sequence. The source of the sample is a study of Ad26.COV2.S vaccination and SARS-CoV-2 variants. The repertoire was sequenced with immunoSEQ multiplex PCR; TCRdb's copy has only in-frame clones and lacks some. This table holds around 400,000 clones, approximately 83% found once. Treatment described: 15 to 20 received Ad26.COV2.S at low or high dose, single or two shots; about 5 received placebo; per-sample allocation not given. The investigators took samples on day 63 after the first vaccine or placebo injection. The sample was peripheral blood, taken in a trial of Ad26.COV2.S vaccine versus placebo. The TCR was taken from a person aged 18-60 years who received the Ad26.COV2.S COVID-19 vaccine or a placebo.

The CDR3 sequence is CASSFSGGLPANTGELFF. DNA of the CDR3: TGTGCCAGCAGCTTTTCGGGAGGTTTACCTGCCAACACCGGGGAGCTGTTTTTT. The chain is built from TRBV11-2 and TRBJ2-2; 7 bases match TRBD2. The CDR3 is 18 amino acids. The V gene's germline CDR1 is SGHAT and CDR2 FQNNGV. After removal of 3 bases from V and 2 bases from J, the junction contained 12 bases not matched to a gene.